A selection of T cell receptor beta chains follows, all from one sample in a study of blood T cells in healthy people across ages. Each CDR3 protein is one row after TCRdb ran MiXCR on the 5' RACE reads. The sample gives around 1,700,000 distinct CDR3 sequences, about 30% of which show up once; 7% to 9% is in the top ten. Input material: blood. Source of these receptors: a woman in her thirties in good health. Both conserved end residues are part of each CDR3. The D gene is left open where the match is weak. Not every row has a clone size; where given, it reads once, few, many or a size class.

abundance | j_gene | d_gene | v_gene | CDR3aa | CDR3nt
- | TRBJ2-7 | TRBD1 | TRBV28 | CASITGTATYEQYF | TGTGCCAGCATAACCGGGACAGCTACCTACGAGCAGTACTTC
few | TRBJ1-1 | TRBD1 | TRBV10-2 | CAIKQWGQMNTEAFF | TGCGCCATAAAACAGTGGGGACAGATGAACACTGAAGCTTTCTTT
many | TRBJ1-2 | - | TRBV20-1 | CSARDYRPGTGYGYTF | TGCAGTGCTAGAGACTACCGCCCCGGGACGGGCTATGGCTACACCTTC
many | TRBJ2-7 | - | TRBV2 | CASSAYRVNEQYF | TGTGCCAGCAGTGCCTACAGGGTTAACGAGCAGTACTTC
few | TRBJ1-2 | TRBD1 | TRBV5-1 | CASSPTPGQREATF | TGCGCCAGCAGCCCGACTCCGGGACAGAGAGAGGCCACCTTC
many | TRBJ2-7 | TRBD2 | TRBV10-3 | CAISELAGANRGQYF | TGTGCCATCAGTGAGCTAGCGGGAGCAAACCGCGGGCAGTACTTC
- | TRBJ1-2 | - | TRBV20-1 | CSASHVADYYGYTF | TGCAGTGCTAGTCACGTAGCGGACTACTATGGCTACACCTTC
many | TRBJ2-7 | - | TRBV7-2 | CASSLVSGDEQYF | TGTGCCAGCAGCTTAGTCAGCGGAGACGAGCAGTACTTC
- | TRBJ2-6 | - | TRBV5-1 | CASSLTTGSGANVRTF | TGCGCCAGCAGCTTGACCACAGGTTCTGGGGCCAACGTCCGGACTTTC
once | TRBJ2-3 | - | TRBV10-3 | CAISERVDTQYF | TGTGCCATCAGTGAGAGAGTAGATACGCAGTATTTT
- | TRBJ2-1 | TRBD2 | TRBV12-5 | CASGLVTAGYLRNEQFF | TGTGCTAGTGGTTTGGTAACAGCGGGGTACCTACGCAATGAGCAGTTCTTC
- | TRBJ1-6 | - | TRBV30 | CAWSFHNSPLHF | TGTGCCTGGAGTTTTCATAATTCACCCCTCCACTTT
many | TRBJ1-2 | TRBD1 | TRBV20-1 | CSATRQGRNYGYTF | TGCAGTGCTACAAGACAGGGCCGTAACTATGGCTACACCTTC
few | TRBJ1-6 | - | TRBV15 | CALGRGSESPLHF | TGTGCCTTAGGGCGGGGTAGCGAGTCACCCCTCCACTTT
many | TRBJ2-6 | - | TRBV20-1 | CSARGSGANVLTF | TGCAGTGCTCGGGGGTCTGGGGCCAACGTCCTGACTTTC
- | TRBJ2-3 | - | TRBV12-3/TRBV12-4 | CASSLSRGRADVQYF | TGTGCCAGCAGTTTATCACGGGGGAGAGCAGATGTGCAGTATTTT
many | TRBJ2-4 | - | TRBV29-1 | CSVGGKNIQYF | TGCAGCGTTGGTGGGAAAAACATTCAGTACTTC
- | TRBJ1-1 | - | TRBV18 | CASSQTPEGMNTEAFF | TGTGCCAGCTCACAAACCCCAGAGGGTATGAACACTGAAGCTTTCTTT
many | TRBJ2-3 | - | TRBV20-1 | CSAKVLVALADTQYF | TGCAGTGCTAAGGTCCTTGTAGCCCTAGCAGATACGCAGTATTTT
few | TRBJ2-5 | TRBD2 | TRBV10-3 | CAISAGLAGAQGTQYF | TGTGCCATCAGCGCGGGACTAGCGGGGGCCCAGGGGACCCAGTACTTC
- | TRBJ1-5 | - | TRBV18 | CASSPGAGENQPQHF | TGTGCCAGCTCACCAGGGGCAGGTGAGAATCAGCCCCAGCATTTT
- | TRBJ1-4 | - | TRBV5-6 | CASSWRDLNEKLFF | TGTGCCAGCAGCTGGAGAGACCTGAATGAAAAACTGTTTTTT
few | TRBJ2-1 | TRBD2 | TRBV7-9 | CASNHPGLADNEQFF | TGTGCCAGCAACCATCCGGGACTAGCGGACAATGAGCAGTTCTTC
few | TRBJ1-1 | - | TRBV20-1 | CSARDHTRRANTEAFF | TGCAGTGCTAGAGACCACACACGAAGGGCGAACACTGAAGCTTTCTTT
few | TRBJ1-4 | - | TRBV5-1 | CTSSRYGGPNEKLFF | TGCACCAGCAGCAGATACGGGGGTCCTAATGAAAAACTGTTTTTT
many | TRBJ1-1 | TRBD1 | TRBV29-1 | CSVGQPNTEAFF | TGCAGCGTGGGACAGCCAAACACTGAAGCTTTCTTT
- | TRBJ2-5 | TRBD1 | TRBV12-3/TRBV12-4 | CASKLTGMGETQYF | TGTGCCAGCAAGCTGACAGGGATGGGAGAGACCCAGTACTTC
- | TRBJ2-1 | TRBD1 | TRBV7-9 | CASSLKGTGPNEQFF | TGTGCCAGCAGCTTAAAGGGGACAGGGCCGAATGAGCAGTTCTTC
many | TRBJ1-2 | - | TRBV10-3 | CAISAGGEDNYGYTF | TGTGCCATCAGTGCGGGTGGGGAAGATAACTATGGCTACACCTTC
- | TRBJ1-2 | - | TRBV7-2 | CASSLGGTRYGYTF | TGTGCCAGCAGCTTAGGGGGGACACGCTATGGCTACACCTTC
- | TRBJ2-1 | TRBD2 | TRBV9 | CASSVASSGSWVDNEQFF | TGTGCCAGCAGCGTAGCTTCTAGCGGGAGCTGGGTGGACAATGAGCAGTTCTTC
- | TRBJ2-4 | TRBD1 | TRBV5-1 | CASSVDRDRVYF | TGCGCCAGCAGCGTGGACCGGGACAGGGTGTACTTC
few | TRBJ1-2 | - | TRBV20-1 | CSARITGAGPMGYTF | TGCAGTGCTAGAATCACCGGGGCAGGCCCTATGGGCTACACCTTC
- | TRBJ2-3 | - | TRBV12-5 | CASGWPFSGPGTDTQYF | TGTGCTAGTGGTTGGCCTTTTAGCGGACCTGGCACAGATACGCAGTATTTT
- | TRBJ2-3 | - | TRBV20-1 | CSAEKDTQYF | TGCAGTGCTGAGAAGGATACGCAGTATTTT
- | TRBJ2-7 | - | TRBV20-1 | CSAKEMASTSSYEQYF | TGCAGTGCTAAGGAAATGGCCAGTACAAGCTCCTACGAGCAGTACTTC
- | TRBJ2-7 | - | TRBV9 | CASSVETTQNEQYF | TGTGCCAGCAGCGTAGAAACCACCCAAAATGAGCAGTACTTC
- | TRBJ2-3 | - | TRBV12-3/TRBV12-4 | CASSFWRGNTQYF | TGTGCCAGCAGTTTCTGGCGGGGAAATACGCAGTATTTT
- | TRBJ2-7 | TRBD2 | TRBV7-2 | CASSASLAGLRGYEQYF | TGTGCCAGCAGCGCCAGTCTAGCGGGGCTACGGGGCTACGAGCAGTACTTC
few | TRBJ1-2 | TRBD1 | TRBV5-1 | CASSPPRGTGEDYGYTF | TGCGCCAGCAGCCCACCCCGGGGGACAGGGGAGGACTATGGCTACACCTTC
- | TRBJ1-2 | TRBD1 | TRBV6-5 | CASSPQDRGLYGYTF | TGTGCCAGCAGTCCCCAAGACAGGGGGCTTTATGGCTACACCTTC
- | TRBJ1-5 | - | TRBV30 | CACPAPRGGNQPQHF | TGTGCCTGCCCAGCCCCGAGGGGCGGCAATCAGCCCCAGCATTTT
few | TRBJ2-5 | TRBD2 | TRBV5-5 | CASSLRSGGQETQYF | TGTGCCAGCAGCTTGAGAAGCGGGGGACAAGAGACCCAGTACTTC
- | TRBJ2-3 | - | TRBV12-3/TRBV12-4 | CASSLRGKADTQYF | TGTGCCAGCAGTTTACGGGGGAAGGCAGATACGCAGTATTTT
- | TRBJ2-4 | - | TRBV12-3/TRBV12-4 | CASSLSGRKGIQYF | TGTGCCAGCAGTTTATCAGGCCGGAAGGGCATTCAGTACTTC
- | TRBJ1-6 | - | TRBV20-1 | CSVGWGGSSYNSPLHF | TGCAGTGTCGGATGGGGCGGGAGCTCCTATAATTCACCCCTCCACTTT
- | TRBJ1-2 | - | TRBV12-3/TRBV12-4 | CASSFRGRPVSGYTF | TGTGCCAGCAGTTTCAGGGGACGGCCGGTTTCGGGCTACACCTTC
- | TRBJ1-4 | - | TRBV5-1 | CASSPEAENEKRFF | TGCGCCAGCAGCCCGGAGGCAGAGAATGAAAAACGGTTTTTT
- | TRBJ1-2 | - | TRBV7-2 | CASSGHQDAALRQGYGYTF | TGTGCCAGCAGCGGCCATCAAGACGCCGCCCTCCGCCAGGGTTATGGCTACACCTTC
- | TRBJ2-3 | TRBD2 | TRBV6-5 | CASSSPSGGAPDTQYF | TGTGCCAGCAGTTCTCCTAGCGGGGGGGCGCCAGATACGCAGTATTTT
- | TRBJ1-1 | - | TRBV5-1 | CASSLATGNEAFF | TGCGCCAGCAGCTTGGCCACAGGAAATGAAGCTTTCTTT
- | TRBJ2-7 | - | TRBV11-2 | CASSLDPTAAYEQYF | TGTGCCAGCAGCTTAGATCCAACAGCTGCCTACGAGCAGTACTTC
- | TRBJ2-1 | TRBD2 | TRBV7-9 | CASSLRAGGMDEQFF | TGTGCCAGCAGCTTACGGGCGGGGGGGATGGATGAGCAGTTCTTC
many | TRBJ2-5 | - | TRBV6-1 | CASSDDFQETQYF | TGTGCCAGCAGTGACGATTTTCAAGAGACCCAGTACTTC
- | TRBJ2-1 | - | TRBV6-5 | CASGRGGRSYNEQFF | TGTGCCAGCGGCAGAGGGGGACGGTCCTACAATGAGCAGTTCTTC